These 27 T cell receptor beta chains came from one sample sequenced in a study of Graves' ophthalmopathy and Graves' hyperthyroidism. Amplified material comprised TCR beta CDR3 regions derived from RNA transcripts. HTBI primers primed a first-round RT-PCR, and a second-round multiplex PCR followed. In TCRdb, the multiplex PCR reads were re-called with MiXCR into one record per CDR3 protein. Of a few hundred thousand distinct CDR3 sequences in the sample, approximately 18% were seen once. Sequencing input: peripheral blood. Every receptor here comes from an adult woman with stable Graves' hyperthyroidism.

The chain joins TRBV20-1 to TRBJ2-7; TRBD2 matches 11 bases. Trimming cost V 2 bases and J 2 bases; bases outside gene matches: 5. In germline, CDR1 is DFQATT, CDR2 SNEGSKA (reference sequence). The CDR3 is made up of 15 amino acids. CDR3 in DNA: TGCAGTGCTAGACAGGGGACTAGCGGCGCCTACGAGCAGTACTTC. Translation: CSARQGTSGAYEQYF.

In its sample, this clonotype was seen many times. V gene TRBV24-1 combines with J gene TRBJ1-2; 9 bases match TRBD1. The CDR3 has 14 residues. Germline V gene data show CDR1 as KGHDR and CDR2 as SFDVKD. V lost 4 bases to trimming and J lost 8 bases; unmatched junction nucleotides: 7. This CDR3 reads CATSDTGTGHGYTF. DNA for the CDR3: TGTGCCACCAGTGACACCGGGACAGGGCACGGCTACACCTTC.

This clonotype was counted many times. The CDR3 loop is CASSLLWNTGELFF. The DNA for the CDR3 is TGTGCCAGCAGCTTATTGTGGAACACCGGGGAGCTGTTTTTT. The V gene is TRBV7-9, the J gene TRBJ2-2, with D uncertain. CDR1 and CDR2 from the germline V gene are SEHNR and FQNEAQ (reference sequence). V gave up 2 bases and J gave up 1 base, with 5 bases separating them. CDR3 length equals 14 residues.

This clonotype was recorded a few times. This rearrangement joins TRBV5-1 to TRBJ2-7; D is perhaps TRBD1 (6 bases). Germline V gene data show CDR1 as SGHRS and CDR2 as YFSETQ. The CDR3 is made up of 15 amino acids. Trimming pared 2 bases from V and 4 bases from J, leaving 16 bases between. The CDR3 DNA follows: TGCGCCAGCAGCTTCGGAGACAGGTATGGATACGAGCAGTACTTC. This translates into CASSFGDRYGYEQYF.

This clonotype was seen only a few times. Being one base from a much bigger clone, this may be a read error. The chain employs TRBV27 and TRBJ1-1; D possibly corresponds to TRBD1 (6 bases). Germline V gene sequence: CDR1 MNHEY, CDR2 SMNVEV (reference sequence). The CDR3 spans 15 residues. CDR3 in DNA: TGTGCCGGCAGTTTTTCAAGACAGGATAACACTGAAGCTTTCTTT. Amino acid sequence: CAGSFSRQDNTEAFF.

This rearrangement joins TRBV29-1 to TRBJ1-1, with TRBD1 as a possible D gene (5 bases). The CDR3 sequence is 12 residues long. Trimming stripped 6 bases from V and 4 bases from J, with 12 bases between. Per germline, CDR1 SQVTM and CDR2 ANQGSEA. Written as DNA, the CDR3 is TGCAGCGTCTGGGGGATGGGCACTGAAGCTTTCTTT. Translation: CSVWGMGTEAFF.

This clonotype has at least ten counts. This rearrangement joins TRBV18 to TRBJ1-1; 10 nucleotides match TRBD1. V was clipped by 3 bases and J by 6 bases; unmatched bases: 4. Germline V CDR1 and CDR2: KGHSH, LQKENI. This CDR3 has 14 amino acids. CDR3 in DNA: TGTGCCAGCTCACCTGACAGGGGGCGGGCTGAAGCTTTCTTT. This gives the protein CASSPDRGRAEAFF.

V is TRBV5-4 and J is TRBJ1-1; D may be TRBD1 (5 bases). V lost 1 base, J lost 1 base, and 29 bases lay in between. The CDR3 is 21 amino acids. The germline CDR1 and CDR2 sequences are SGHNT and YYREEE (reference sequence). CDR3 sequence (DNA): TGTGCCAGCAGCTTGAGAGGGGAAATTGGCGAAAAAATATTTGGGAACACTGAAGCTTTCTTT. This encodes CASSLRGEIGEKIFGNTEAFF.

This clonotype showed up many times. The rearrangement links TRBV5-1 to TRBJ2-7; TRBD1 aligns across 7 bases. With 4 bases clipped from V and 4 bases from J, the junction kept 8 bases outside the gene matches. The V gene's germline CDR1 is SGHRS and CDR2 YFSETQ. The CDR3 sequence is 14 residues long. The DNA for the CDR3 is TGCGCCAGCAGCCGTTTAACAGGGGCGTACGAGCAGTACTTC. This sequence encodes CASSRLTGAYEQYF.

The table lists this clonotype with a count of one. V and J are TRBV3-1 and TRBJ2-7; TRBD2 aligns across 8 bases. V lost 0 bases, J lost 7 bases, and 8 bases stayed unmatched. The CDR3 contains 15 residues. Germline CDR1 LGHDT, CDR2 YNNKEL (reference sequence). This chain's CDR3 is CASSQDVAGGREQYF. The CDR3 bases are TGTGCCAGCAGCCAAGATGTGGCGGGAGGACGAGAGCAGTACTTC.

This clonotype was observed many times. The chain employs TRBV30 and TRBJ1-1; no firm D call. The length of the CDR3 is 14 residues. The germline V gene has CDR1 GTSNPN and CDR2 SVGIG (reference sequence). Trimming stripped 0 bases from V and 8 bases from J, with 16 bases between. The chain's CDR3 is CAWSVTVGLYEAFF. In nucleotides, the CDR3 is TGTGCCTGGAGTGTAACAGTCGGACTATACGAAGCTTTCTTT.

This clonotype showed up just a few times. The chain combines TRBV3-1 with TRBJ2-5; 9 nucleotides agree with TRBD2. Germline trimming cut 1 base from V and 4 bases from J; bases unmatched to any gene: 1. Germline V gene sequence: CDR1 LGHDT, CDR2 YNNKEL (reference sequence). The CDR3 is made up of 14 amino acids. The CDR3: CASSQVLAGETQYF. CDR3 DNA: TGTGCCAGCAGCCAAGTACTAGCGGGAGAGACCCAGTACTTC.

This clonotype was seen repeatedly, ten times or more. The chain recombines TRBV20-1 with TRBJ2-7, with D unclear. The CDR3 is 14 amino acids. V gave up 1 base and J gave up 0 bases, with 10 bases separating them. Per germline, CDR1 DFQATT and CDR2 SNEGSKA (reference sequence). The CDR3 sequence: CSARAPSSSYEQYF. CDR3 nucleotide sequence: TGCAGTGCTAGAGCGCCAAGCAGCTCCTACGAGCAGTACTTC.

This clonotype was observed many times. The V call is TRBV30, the J call TRBJ2-5; 7 nucleotides align to TRBD2. Trimming at V came to 2 bases and at J to 4 bases, leaving 4 bases not matched to a gene. Per germline, CDR1 GTSNPN and CDR2 SVGIG (reference sequence). The CDR3 contains 13 residues. The CDR3 spells CAWSMGGVETQYF. CDR3 bases: TGTGCCTGGAGTATGGGGGGGGTAGAGACCCAGTACTTC.

This clonotype was counted ten times or more. The chain couples TRBV2 to TRBJ1-1; 9 bases map to TRBD1. Trimming took 6 bases from V and 1 from J; bases not matched to a gene: 6. CDR1 and CDR2 (germline): SNHLY, FYNNEI. The CDR3 is made up of 15 amino acids. The CDR3 protein is CASRLDRGGNTEAFF. The CDR3 DNA follows: TGTGCCAGCAGGCTCGACAGGGGGGGGAACACTGAAGCTTTCTTT.

This clonotype was counted ten times or more. The chain has TRBV12-3 or TRBV12-4 and TRBJ2-7, with D perhaps assigned TRBD1 or TRBD2 (5 bases each). Trimming took off 10 bases at V and 5 bases at J, with 21 bases between the two ends. CDR3 size: 14 residues. The CDR3 loop is CATPPGPSWDEQYF. The CDR3 coding sequence is TGTGCCACCCCCCCGGGGCCCAGTTGGGACGAGCAGTACTTC.

This clonotype was detected many times. The rearrangement links TRBV2 to TRBJ2-2, with 9 bases lining up with TRBD2. Germline CDR1 is SNHLY and CDR2 is FYNNEI. The J segment lost 4 bases and the V segment lost 10 bases, leaving 16 bases of the junction unmatched. The CDR3 runs 17 residues. In nucleotides, the CDR3 is TGTGCCATAAGGGGTAGCGGGAGAAAACCTATCACCGGGGAGCTGTTTTTT. This translates into CAIRGSGRKPITGELFF.

The chain employs TRBV28 and TRBJ2-7, with 8 bases aligning to TRBD1. Per germline, CDR1 MDHEN and CDR2 SYDVKM. V trimming: 2 bases; J trimming: 2 bases; junction bases outside the gene matches: 5. The CDR3 is 15 residues long. This chain's CDR3 is CASSLGGQGTYEQYF. The CDR3 DNA reads as TGTGCCAGCAGTTTAGGTGGACAGGGAACCTACGAGCAGTACTTC.

The table lists this clonotype with a few counts. A read error may explain this, as a much larger clone is one base away. The genes are TRBV9 and TRBJ2-3; 11 bases agree with TRBD2. This CDR3 is 15 amino acids long. The germline CDR1 and CDR2 sequences are SGDLS and YYNGEE. CDR3 coding DNA: TGTGCCAGCAGCAGAGGGACTAGCGGCACAGATGCGCAGTATTTT. Amino acids: CASSRGTSGTDAQYF.

V and J are TRBV4-2 and TRBJ2-2, with 11 bases identical to TRBD2. V lost 1 base, J lost 7 bases, and 8 bases stayed unmatched. Germline-derived CDR1 and CDR2 are LGHNA and YNFKEQ. CDR3 size: 17 residues. DNA of the CDR3: TGTGCCAGCAGCCAAGTAACTAGCGGGAGCCGGGGCGGGGAGCTGTTTTTT. This encodes CASSQVTSGSRGGELFF.

The table lists this clonotype with many counts. J is TRBJ2-7 and V is TRBV27; 8 bases fit TRBD1. This CDR3 has 13 amino acids. Trimming at V came to 5 bases and at J to 7 bases, leaving 7 bases not matched to a gene. Germline-derived CDR1 and CDR2 are MNHEY and SMNVEV (reference sequence). CDR3 sequence: CASSPRTGWEQYF. CDR3 in DNA: TGTGCCAGCAGTCCCCGGACAGGGTGGGAGCAGTACTTC.

This clonotype was recorded at least ten times. The rearrangement joins TRBV30 to TRBJ1-5; tentatively, D is TRBD1 (5 bases). Germline V CDR1 and CDR2: GTSNPN, SVGIG (reference sequence). This CDR3 is 15 amino acids long. V was trimmed by 2 bases and J by 7 bases, leaving 18 bases between them. The CDR3 coding sequence is TGTGCCTGGAGTACCCGGGGGGGGGATATGCAGCCCCAGCATTTT. Protein sequence: CAWSTRGGDMQPQHF.

This clonotype was detected a few times. This may stem from a read error, because a much larger clone lies one nucleotide away. The chain links TRBV28 to TRBJ2-4; 9 bases fit TRBD2. The CDR3 loop spans 14 amino acids. CDR1 is MDHEN, CDR2 SYDVKM, per germline. The CDR3 sequence: CASSLGLAQNTQYF. The CDR3 bases are TGTGCCAGCAGTCTAGGACTAGCGCAAAACACTCAGTACTTC.

This clonotype was observed at least ten times. The chain employs TRBV7-9 and TRBJ2-5, with D tentatively TRBD2 (6 bases). V gave up 1 base and J gave up 5 bases, with 17 bases separating them. In germline, CDR1 is SEHNR, CDR2 FQNEAQ (reference sequence). The CDR3 extends over 16 amino acids. The CDR3: CASSLVETGGKETQYF. CDR3 nucleotides: TGTGCCAGCAGCTTAGTTGAAACAGGAGGGAAGGAGACCCAGTACTTC.

This clonotype has a count of ten or more. The chain combines TRBV2 with TRBJ2-7, with D perhaps being TRBD1 or TRBD2 (5 bases each). The V gene's germline CDR1 is SNHLY and CDR2 FYNNEI. Trimming removed 7 bases at V and 2 bases at J, with 12 bases between. The CDR3 covers 13 residues. CDR3 sequence reads: CASTGTQAYEQYF. The CDR3 bases are TGTGCCAGCACCGGGACCCAGGCCTACGAGCAGTACTTC.

This clonotype was observed at least ten times. The CDR3 spells CASSPGQGTKPQHF. In DNA form, the CDR3 reads TGTGCCAGCAGCCCAGGACAGGGGACTAAGCCCCAGCATTTT. This sequence joins TRBV6-1 and TRBJ1-5, with 9 nucleotides matching TRBD1. CDR3 length: 14 residues. V was clipped by 6 bases and J by 8 bases; unmatched bases: 8. Germline assignment: CDR1 MNHNS and CDR2 SASEGT.

At least ten counts were recorded for this clonotype. This chain connects TRBV28 to TRBJ1-1; perhaps TRBD1 as D (5 bases). Germline assignment: CDR1 MDHEN and CDR2 SYDVKM. The CDR3 has 14 residues. Trimming cost V 8 bases and J 7 bases, with 20 bases left between them. CDR3 in amino acids: CASRNLGDFFEAFF. DNA for the CDR3: TGTGCCAGCCGTAATTTAGGGGACTTTTTTGAAGCTTTCTTT.